The entry that follows covers one T cell receptor beta chain sequence. It lacks a known antigen. There are no base qualities to consult, and no much larger clone falls within one base. Trimming takes 3 bases off V and 9 bases off J; junction bases not matched to a gene: 16. CDR1 is given as SGHNT and CDR2 as YYREEE, both from the germline V gene (reference sequence). The CDR3 sequence holds 17 residues, the cysteine and phenylalanine included. Just the 51-base CDR3 DNA is kept, in frame starting at base 1. The sample's time point label, decoded: about 28 days (+/-7) after the second vaccine dose. AZD1222 recipients with second doses at about 4 weeks or about 12 weeks were pooled, because spike-specific TCR depth and breadth did not differ between schedules. Samples from vaccinated people were obtained from the UK trials COV001 and COV002, which included a single-blind randomized controlled phase 2/3 trial of AZD1222 (ChAdOx1 nCoV-19) in healthy adults. For TCRbeta chain sequencing, PBMC samples from trial participants were taken at day 0 and at day 28 after the second dose.

The CDR3 regions of human TCRbeta chains were analyzed by immunosequencing. The paper's processing steps were these. Repertoire TCRs were matched against a reference library of SARS-CoV-2-specific TCRs generated with the MIRA antigen-specificity platform. Breadth was defined as the fraction of unique TCRs that were SARS-CoV-2-associated. Depth was defined as the fraction of total T cells that were SARS-CoV-2-associated. Using the MIRA data, every spike-specific TCR was mapped to the spike region that the TCR reacted to and assigned to either a CD4 or a CD8 class. Log10-transformed breadth and depth values were compared by one-way ANOVA with Sidak's multiple comparisons tests. Not all clones reach the TCRdb copy of this immuneACCESS table, which keeps in-frame sequences only. Checked studies attribute under half of the gap to unresolved V genes and leave the rest unexplained. The V and J calls and clone size come from that table; D and trimming were worked out from the DNA. The sample profile shows 190,000 or so clones; 88% of them were found once. The ten largest make up approximately 26% of the sample.

The data belong to a study of T cell responses to AZD1222 COVID-19 vaccine (dated by TCRdb to about 2021). As for the study more broadly: A total of 233 trial participants underwent TCR sequencing, of whom some 210 received two doses of AZD1222 and some 26 received two doses of the MenACWY control vaccine. Trial participants were enrolled by age into subgroups of 18-55, 56-69 and 70-plus years, and roughly 150, 30 and 60 TCR-sequenced participants, respectively, were included in these subgroups. Broad study findings and their caveats: Spike-specific TCR breadth and depth rose significantly after two AZD1222 doses compared with day 0 and with MenACWY recipients. The whole spike protein was spanned by vaccine-associated CD4 TCRs, and dominant responses were seen in regions 160-218 and 743-854. Participants were mostly white British and included more females than males, and it was suggested by the authors that clonal diversity may have been underestimated. In the small 56-69-year group, the increase in depth fell short of significance, most likely because of low power. Epitopes outside the regions mutated in the B.1.351 and B.1.1.7 variants were reportedly recognized by nearly half of the unique spike-specific TCRs. No day 14 peak-response samples were available, so repertoires were characterized only after the peak T cell response. Conclusions about previously exposed vaccinees are limited, since just six AZD1222 recipients were seropositive for SARS-CoV-2 at baseline.

This receptor was taken from an adult who received the AZD1222 COVID-19 vaccine. The chain couples TRBV5-4 to TRBJ2-7; 12 bases in the middle match TRBD2. This material consisted of peripheral blood, taken 28 days after the second AZD1222 dose. For the CDR3, the sequence is CASSSKQKLAGGFGQYF. The nucleotides read TGTGCCAGCAGCTCAAAACAAAAACTAGCGGGAGGCTTCGGGCAGTACTTC.